This T cell receptor (beta chain) was documented in a study of blood T cells in healthy people across ages. Through a sample-barcoded 5' primer and a J-beta primer mix, a second PCR was run for 7 to 11 cycles. TCRdb processed the 5' RACE reads anew with MiXCR; each CDR3 protein has one entry. Found here are 750,000 or so distinct CDR3 sequences, 25% of them singletons; the top ten hold just under 9.5%. The V and J ends lost 0 bases and 7 bases, in that order; junction bases with no gene match: 5. Germline CDR1 reads SGDLS; CDR2 reads YYNGEE. The CDR3 is made up of 15 amino acids. These data also featured in a second study, about T cells of mothers and their children.

Sequences were obtained from blood. The chain is built from TRBV9 and TRBJ2-3, with 10 bases lining up with TRBD2. This receptor was obtained from a boy aged 10-17 years in good health. The CDR3, as DNA: TGTGCCAGCAGCGTAGAGGGACTAGCGACAAATACGCAGTATTTT. Translated: CASSVEGLATNTQYF.